Described below is a single T cell receptor beta chain sequence and its context. These data originate in a study of T cell responses to AZD1222 COVID-19 vaccine. The CDR3 covers 14 residues. Trimming removed 4 bases from V and 14 bases from J, with 23 bases in between. Germline-derived CDR1 and CDR2 are MNHEY and SVGAGI. Assay used: immunoSEQ multiplex PCR; TCRdb lists only in-frame clones, some missing. Among more than 250,000 clones, more than 80% were seen once, and the ten largest hold around 0.58%. The starting material was peripheral blood, obtained on day 0 of AZD1222 vaccination. V usage is TRBV6-5 and J usage is TRBJ1-2, with D perhaps TRBD1 (5 bases). The TCR sequence derives from an adult in good health. The CDR3 coding sequence is TGTGCCAGCAGTTCACGGCCCCTCGGGGGTAAATTTACCTTC. This translates into CASSSRPLGGKFTF.